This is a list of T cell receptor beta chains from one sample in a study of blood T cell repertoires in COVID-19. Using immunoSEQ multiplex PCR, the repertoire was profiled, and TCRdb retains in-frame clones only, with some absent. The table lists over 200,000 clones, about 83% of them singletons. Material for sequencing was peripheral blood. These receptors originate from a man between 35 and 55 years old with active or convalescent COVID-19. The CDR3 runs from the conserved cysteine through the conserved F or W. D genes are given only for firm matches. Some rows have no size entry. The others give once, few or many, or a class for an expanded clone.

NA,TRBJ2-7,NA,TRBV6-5,TGTGCCAGCAGTCCGTACAGGGAAAGGGGCGAGCAGTACTTC,CASSPYRERGEQYF
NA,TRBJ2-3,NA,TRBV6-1,TGTGCCAGCAGTGAATTCGCGGATACGCAGTATTTT,CASSEFADTQYF
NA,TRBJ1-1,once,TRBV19,TGTGCCAGTAGGGGGGACACCCTATCAGCTTTCTTT,CASRGDTLSAFF
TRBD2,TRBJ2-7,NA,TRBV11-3,TGTGCCAGCAGCTTTTCCCGACTAGCCGGCGAGCAGTACTTC,CASSFSRLAGEQYF
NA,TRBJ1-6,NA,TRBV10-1,TGCGCCAGCATGGCAGGGGATTCACCCCTCCACTTT,CASMAGDSPLHF
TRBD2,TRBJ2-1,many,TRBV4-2,TGTGCCAGCAGCCAAGCTAGGACTAGCCCAGGTGAGCAGTTCTTC,CASSQARTSPGEQFF
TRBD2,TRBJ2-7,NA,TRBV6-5,TGTGCCAGCGGTAGTAGCGGGAGATACGAGCAGTACTTC,CASGSSGRYEQYF
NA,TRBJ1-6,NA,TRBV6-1,TGTGCCAGCAGTGAACACCTCAGGGAATCGCCCCTCCACTTT,CASSEHLRESPLHF
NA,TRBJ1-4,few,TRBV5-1,TGCGCCAGCAGCTCGACAGTTCTTGCAACTAATGAAAAACTGTTTTTT,CASSSTVLATNEKLFF
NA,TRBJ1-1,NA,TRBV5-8,TGTGCCAGCAGCTGGTACAGTGGGTTGGTGAACACTGAAGCTTTCTTT,CASSWYSGLVNTEAFF
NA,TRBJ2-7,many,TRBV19,TGTGCCAGTAGTATCCAGGGCTCCTACGAGCAGTACTTC,CASSIQGSYEQYF
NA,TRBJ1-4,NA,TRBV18,TGTGCCAGCTCACTGGGGGCTACTAATGAAAAACTGTTTTTT,CASSLGATNEKLFF
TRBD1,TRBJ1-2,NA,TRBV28,TGTGCCAGCAGTATCCGACAGGGGGCGGGGAGCTACACCTTC,CASSIRQGAGSYTF
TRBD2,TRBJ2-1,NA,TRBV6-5,TGTGCCAGCAGCCCGGGACTATTTGAGCAGTTCTTC,CASSPGLFEQFF
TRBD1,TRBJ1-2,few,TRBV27,TGTGCCAGCAGGGGCAGGGGGAGCTATGGCTACACCTTC,CASRGRGSYGYTF
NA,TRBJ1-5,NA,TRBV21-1,TGTGCCAGCAGCGAACAACAGGGTATCAATCAGCCCCAGCATTTT,CASSEQQGINQPQHF
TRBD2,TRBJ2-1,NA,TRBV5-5,TGTGCCAGCAGCTTTAGCGGGAGGGACAATGAGCAGTTCTTC,CASSFSGRDNEQFF
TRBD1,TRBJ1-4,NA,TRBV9,TGTGCCAGCAGCCCTCGCGGTCCCACAGGGGAATACGGTACTAATGAAAAACTGTTTTTT,CASSPRGPTGEYGTNEKLFF
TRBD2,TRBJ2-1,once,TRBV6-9,TGTGCCAGCGCCTTAAGGAGGCCCTCCAGACTAGCGTCAAACCTTGAGTACAATGAGCAGTTCTTC,CASALRRPSRLASNLEYNEQFF
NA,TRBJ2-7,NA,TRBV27,TGTGCCAGCAGCCAAGGGGGGGATGCCTACGAGCAGTACTTC,CASSQGGDAYEQYF
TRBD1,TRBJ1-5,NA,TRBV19,TGTGCCAGTAGTTTTAGTCCCGGGACAGGGAACGGCAATCAGCCCCAGCATTTT,CASSFSPGTGNGNQPQHF
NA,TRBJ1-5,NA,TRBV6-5,TGTGCCAGCATTAGGGGTGATGGCAATCAGCCCCAGCATTTT,CASIRGDGNQPQHF
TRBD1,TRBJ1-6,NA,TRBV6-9,TGTGCCAGCACCTGGGACAGGATGGGTTCACCCCTCCACTTT,CASTWDRMGSPLHF
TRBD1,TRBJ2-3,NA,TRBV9,TGTGCCAGCAGCGTAGCAGGGGGCGGGGATACGCAGTATTTT,CASSVAGGGDTQYF
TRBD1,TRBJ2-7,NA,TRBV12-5,TGTGCTAGTGGTCCCGGGACAGCTGCCTACGAGCAGTACTTC,CASGPGTAAYEQYF
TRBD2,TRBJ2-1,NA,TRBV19,TGTGCCAGTAGGGGGGACTACCCCTCCTACAATGAGCAGTTCTTC,CASRGDYPSYNEQFF
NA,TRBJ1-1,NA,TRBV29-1,TGCAGCGTTGCGAGACAGACCTACGCTGAAGCTTTCTTT,CSVARQTYAEAFF
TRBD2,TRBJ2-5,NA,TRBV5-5,TGTGCCAGCAGCCAACTAGCGGGGACGCAAGAGACCCAGTACTTC,CASSQLAGTQETQYF
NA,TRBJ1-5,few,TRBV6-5,TGTGCCAGCAGTTACAGGGAGTCAGAGCCCCAGCATTTT,CASSYRESEPQHF
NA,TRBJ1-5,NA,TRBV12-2,TGTCTCGAAATGCTGATGGCCCACCCGACAGGGGGCCAACAGCCCCAGCATTTT,CLEMLMAHPTGGQQPQHF
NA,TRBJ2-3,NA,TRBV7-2,TGTGCCAGCAGCTCAAGACTCTCAGATACGCAGTATTTT,CASSSRLSDTQYF
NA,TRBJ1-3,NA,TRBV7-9,TGTGCCAGCAGCCGACAGTTGAGCTCTGGAAACACCATATATTTT,CASSRQLSSGNTIYF